These 4 T cell receptor beta chains were all obtained from the same sample, sequenced in a study of identical twins. TCRdb ran MiXCR on the 5' RACE reads and lists one entry per CDR3 protein. The table has 550,000 to 800,000 distinct CDR3 sequences, roughly 7.2% seen once. These same records also appear under a second study, on yellow fever vaccine responses in identical twins.

Sequencing was carried out using PBMCs. The source of these receptors is a woman aged 18-29 years in good health.

This clonotype was detected many times. V and J are TRBV12-3 or TRBV12-4 and TRBJ1-4, with 7 positions matching TRBD1. The CDR3 extends over 16 amino acids. After removal of 4 bases from V and 7 bases from J, the junction contained 12 bases not matched to a gene. The CDR3 bases are TGTGCCAGCAGTTACCACGGACAGGCGGGGAGTGAAAAACTGTTTTTT. Its protein product is CASSYHGQAGSEKLFF.

The table lists this clonotype with a few counts. V gene TRBV7-8 combines with J gene TRBJ2-3; tentative D call: TRBD1 (6 bases). The CDR3 runs to 19 residues. V was trimmed by 3 bases and J by 0 bases, leaving 22 bases between them. Germline CDR1 SGHVS, CDR2 FQNEAQ. This CDR3 reads CASSLYRVGTGLSTDTQYF. In nucleotides, the CDR3 is TGTGCCAGCAGCTTGTACAGGGTCGGTACGGGATTAAGCACAGATACGCAGTATTTT.

Only a few counts were recorded for this clonotype. The V and J genes are TRBV4-1 and TRBJ2-7; D not resolved. Trimming removed 4 bases at V and 6 bases at J, with 25 bases between. CDR1 MGHRA and CDR2 YSYEKL come from the germline V gene. This CDR3 has 17 amino acids. In DNA, the CDR3 is TGCGCCAGCAGCCTTCCAATTACCCATGGCCCCCCGGCCGAGCAGTACTTC. Encoded protein: CASSLPITHGPPAEQYF.

This clonotype was detected many times. The V gene is TRBV18, the J gene TRBJ1-5; D gene ambiguous. CDR1 is KGHSH, CDR2 LQKENI, per germline. This CDR3 has 17 residues. Trimming left V 5 bases short and J 3 bases short, with 20 bases between. Written as DNA, the CDR3 is TGTGCCAGCTCAGCCTATAACGACCGGCCACCCAATCAGCCCCAGCATTTT. Translation: CASSAYNDRPPNQPQHF.